These 8 T cell receptor beta chains share one sample of origin, sequenced in a study of graft-versus-host responses after intestinal transplantation. Method: immunoSEQ multiplex PCR; TCRdb's copy keeps in-frame clones and lacks some. Of around 110,000 clones listed, 80% to 90% are singletons. Antigens for these TCRs are unknown. The sample was unstimulated CD4+ T cells sorted from spleen or lymph node cells, taken before transplant. All receptors come from a human donor who was the organ donor for an intestinal transplant.

V usage is TRBV5-1 and J usage is TRBJ1-2; possible D gene TRBD1, 6 bases. Germline assignment: CDR1 SGHRS and CDR2 YFSETQ. The CDR3 loop spans 13 amino acids. V lost 7 bases and J lost 2, with 12 bases in between. The CDR3 loop reads CASGGGENYGYTF. CDR3 bases: TGCGCCAGCGGGGGGGGCGAAAACTATGGCTACACCTTC.

The chain recombines TRBV30 with TRBJ2-7; 9 positions match TRBD2. J lost 2 bases, V lost 3 bases, and 5 bases had no gene match. CDR3 length equals 14 residues. Germline lookup yields CDR1 GTSNPN and CDR2 SVGIG (reference sequence). The CDR3 here is CAWRGSGSAYEQYF. CDR3 bases: TGTGCCTGGAGGGGTAGCGGGAGCGCCTACGAGCAGTACTTC.

The V call is TRBV27, the J call TRBJ1-2; 9 bases are a match to TRBD1. The CDR3 has 15 residues. Trimming at V came to 6 bases and at J to 2 bases, leaving 7 bases not matched to a gene. Germline CDR1 and CDR2: MNHEY and SMNVEV (reference sequence). The CDR3 here is CASRSIGQGNYGYTF. CDR3 nucleotide sequence: TGTGCCAGCAGATCTATTGGACAGGGGAACTATGGCTACACCTTC.

The chain carries TRBV6-5 and TRBJ1-6; D remains ambiguous. The V and J ends lost 0 bases and 10 bases respectively, with 13 bases between them. Germline values: CDR1 MNHEY, CDR2 SVGAGI. The CDR3 loop spans 15 amino acids. CDR3 nucleotides: TGTGCCAGCAGTTACTCCGGGGAAGGCGGCTCACCCCTCCACTTT. Translating it yields CASSYSGEGGSPLHF.

This chain connects TRBV5-5 to TRBJ1-1; a possible D gene is TRBD1 (6 bases). CDR1 is SGHKS, CDR2 YYEKEE, per germline (reference sequence). With 4 bases removed from V and 2 bases from J, the gap between germline ends came to 18 bases. The length of the CDR3 is 16 residues. The CDR3 loop reads CASSPTGGQGNTEAFF. The CDR3 DNA reads TGTGCCAGCAGCCCGACGGGGGGCCAGGGCAACACTGAAGCTTTCTTT.

This clone appeared a single time. CDR3 nucleotides: TGCGCCAGCAGCCAAGATCGGCGCCAGGGAGTAGGCATGAACACTGAAGCTTTCTTT. This translates into CASSQDRRQGVGMNTEAFF. The V and J genes are TRBV4-1 and TRBJ1-1; tentatively, D is TRBD1 (5 bases). Germline CDR1 is MGHRA and CDR2 is YSYEKL. The CDR3 is 19 amino acids. The V end lost 0 bases, the J end lost 0 bases, and 20 bases lay between the germline ends.

The rearrangement links TRBV5-6 to TRBJ2-7; 10 nucleotides agree with TRBD1. Looked up from germline, CDR1 is SGHDT and CDR2 is YYEEEE. V shed 4 bases and J 4 bases; nucleotides not matched to a gene: 11. The CDR3 has 16 residues. The CDR3 DNA follows: TGTGCCAGCAGCCGTGGTACCGGGACAGGGGCTTACGAGCAGTACTTC. Translated: CASSRGTGTGAYEQYF.

The chain is built from TRBV6-1 and TRBJ2-7, with D hard to call. The CDR3 spans 15 residues. Trimming removed 2 bases at V and 3 bases at J, with 14 bases between. Germline CDR1 and CDR2: MNHNS and SASEGT. CDR3 sequence (DNA): TGTGCCAGCAGTGAAATGAGTGACCCCCTCTACGAGCAGTACTTC. As protein: CASSEMSDPLYEQYF.